The clone carrying this TCR beta chain has more than one count but fewer than ten. Each diabetic donor fulfilled classification criteria for either type 1 or type 2. The germline V gene encodes CDR1 MNHNY and CDR2 SVGAGI (reference sequence). Trimming took 2 bases from V and 3 from J, leaving 12 bases between them. This CDR3 comprises 15 residues. The data derive from a study of type 1 and type 2 diabetes patients. Turning to the study itself: From PBMCs, CD4+ and CD8+ T cells were isolated by magnetic microbeads.

PCR was run on genomic DNA. The TCR beta CDR3 region was amplified using 30 forward and 13 reverse primers. TCRdb re-called the multiplex PCR reads with MiXCR, one entry per CDR3 protein. In the table there are about 250,000 distinct CDR3 sequences, 40% to 50% of which are singletons. This chain joins TRBV6-6 and TRBJ2-3; TRBD1 or TRBD2 may be the D gene (5 bases each). Sample: peripheral blood mononuclear cells (PBMCs). The receptor was isolated from a young man with type 2 diabetes. The CDR3, as DNA: TGTGCCAGCAGTTACGGCCAGGGCGGGACAGATACGCAGTATTTT. Translating gives CASSYGQGGTDTQYF.